The rows below give T cell receptor beta chains drawn from one sample of a study of beta chain features in type 1 diabetes. TCRdb's copy holds only in-frame clones and misses some; the assay was immunoSEQ multiplex PCR. The table records 350,000 to 450,000 clones, roughly 16% of them present only once. Sequences were obtained from naive CD4+ T cells from blood. The origin of the receptors is a woman aged 18-30 years in good health. CDR3s include the opening cysteine and the closing phenylalanine or tryptophan. Each record gives: V gene, J gene, D gene, clone size, CDR3 protein, CDR3 DNA. The D gene is left open where the match is weak. Size is omitted from some rows. Given values are once, few, many or a class for expanded clones.

TRBV28	TRBJ2-7	TRBD2	-	CASQTSGRAHEQYF	TGTGCCAGCCAGACTAGCGGGAGGGCCCACGAGCAGTACTTC
TRBV6-5	TRBJ2-7	-	few	CASSSRISYEQYF	TGTGCCAGCAGTTCGAGGATCTCCTACGAGCAGTACTTC
TRBV15	TRBJ2-5	-	-	CATSRDRGRRETQYF	TGTGCCACCAGCAGAGATCGCGGCAGACGAGAGACCCAGTACTTC
TRBV5-1	TRBJ1-1	TRBD1	few	CASSHRQGTRNTEAFF	TGCGCCAGCAGCCATAGACAGGGGACACGGAACACTGAAGCTTTCTTT
TRBV18	TRBJ1-2	TRBD1	few	CASSPQTGGSTNGYTF	TGTGCCAGCTCACCTCAGACAGGGGGTAGTACAAATGGCTACACCTTC
TRBV7-9	TRBJ2-4	-	-	CASSSWTDVAKNIQYF	TGTGCCAGCAGCTCCTGGACAGACGTAGCCAAAAACATTCAGTACTTC
TRBV5-1	TRBJ2-5	TRBD1	-	CASSRALGQRNQETQYF	TGCGCCAGCAGCCGGGCGTTGGGACAGAGGAACCAAGAGACCCAGTACTTC
TRBV29-1	TRBJ2-2	-	few	CSVEDPGAQGGELFF	TGCAGCGTTGAAGATCCAGGGGCGCAGGGCGGGGAGCTGTTTTTT
TRBV7-3	TRBJ1-2	TRBD1	few	CASSGRTGNGYTF	TGTGCCAGCAGCGGCCGGACAGGGAATGGCTACACCTTC
TRBV4-2	TRBJ2-1	-	few	CASSQVQDSRNEQFF	TGTGCCAGCAGCCAAGTCCAGGACTCACGCAATGAGCAGTTCTTC
TRBV5-1	TRBJ2-1	-	-	CASSLTRADNEQFF	TGCGCCAGCAGCTTGACGAGGGCAGACAATGAGCAGTTCTTC
TRBV11-1	TRBJ2-7	-	-	CASSLDRKGVHEQYF	TGTGCCAGCAGCTTAGACCGCAAGGGGGTCCACGAGCAGTACTTC
TRBV27	TRBJ2-7	TRBD1	-	CASSLLGTGLDEQYF	TGTGCCAGCAGTTTATTGGGGACAGGGCTCGACGAGCAGTACTTC
TRBV5-1	TRBJ2-1	TRBD2	few	CASRADGLAGSYNEQFF	TGCGCCAGCAGGGCCGATGGACTAGCGGGCTCCTACAATGAGCAGTTCTTC
TRBV4-2	TRBJ2-3	TRBD2	few	CASSHGTSGSTDTQYF	TGTGCCAGCAGCCACGGGACTAGCGGGAGCACAGATACGCAGTATTTT
TRBV29-1	TRBJ1-2	-	-	CSVGDLALGYTF	TGCAGCGTTGGGGACCTAGCGCTAGGCTACACCTTC
TRBV28	TRBJ2-3	TRBD2	few	CASSIAGGTDTQYF	TGTGCCAGCAGTATAGCGGGAGGCACAGATACGCAGTATTTT
TRBV7-3	TRBJ2-1	-	few	CASREAFYNEQFF	TGTGCCAGCAGGGAGGCGTTCTACAATGAGCAGTTCTTC
TRBV9	TRBJ2-1	TRBD2	few	CASSVGGGSGRALIYNEQFF	TGTGCCAGCAGCGTAGGTGGTGGGAGCGGGAGGGCCCTCATTTACAATGAGCAGTTCTTC
TRBV28	TRBJ2-7	TRBD1	-	CASRGQGYSYEQYF	TGTGCCAGCAGGGGACAGGGATACTCCTACGAGCAGTACTTC
TRBV27	TRBJ2-7	TRBD1	few	CASSGTGDYYEQYF	TGTGCCAGCAGTGGGACAGGGGACTACTACGAGCAGTACTTC
TRBV5-1	TRBJ2-2	TRBD2	once	CASSFSSGRVTGELFF	TGCGCCAGCAGCTTTTCGAGCGGGAGAGTCACCGGGGAGCTGTTTTTT
TRBV15	TRBJ2-1	TRBD1	few	CATSVDRGLREQFF	TGTGCCACCAGCGTCGACAGGGGGCTGCGGGAGCAGTTCTTC
TRBV30	TRBJ1-3	-	few	CAWSVGSGGGNTIYF	TGTGCCTGGAGCGTCGGGTCCGGCGGAGGAAACACCATATATTTT
TRBV6-6	TRBJ2-7	TRBD1	few	CASSKGTGRNEQYF	TGTGCCAGCAGTAAGGGGACAGGGAGGAACGAGCAGTACTTC
TRBV5-1	TRBJ1-2	TRBD1	few	CASSLDGQDGYTF	TGCGCCAGCAGCTTGGATGGACAGGATGGCTACACCTTC
TRBV19	TRBJ2-1	TRBD2	few	CASRLGTSGNEQFF	TGTGCCAGTAGACTAGGGACTAGCGGCAATGAGCAGTTCTTC
TRBV1	TRBJ2-1	-	-	CTSSRGLEQFF	TGCACCAGCAGCCGAGGCCTTGAGCAGTTCTTC
TRBV29-1	TRBJ2-7	-	few	CSVVLGALREQYF	TGCAGCGTTGTTCTGGGGGCCCTTAGGGAGCAGTACTTC
TRBV6-5	TRBJ2-7	-	few	CATMSGLTSYEQYF	TGTGCCACCATGTCGGGACTCACCTCCTACGAGCAGTACTTC
TRBV29-1	TRBJ2-1	TRBD1	-	CSLVRVWTGGNNEQFF	TGCAGCCTCGTACGGGTGTGGACAGGGGGGAACAATGAGCAGTTCTTC
TRBV29-1	TRBJ1-2	-	-	CSVVGQSNYGYTF	TGCAGCGTAGTCGGACAGTCTAACTATGGCTACACCTTC
TRBV4-3	TRBJ2-5	-	-	CASSVGGRETQYF	TGCGCCAGCAGTGTGGGAGGACGAGAGACCCAGTACTTC
TRBV6-6	TRBJ2-1	TRBD2	few	CASSYAIAGPYNEQFF	TGTGCCAGCAGTTACGCCATAGCGGGACCCTACAATGAGCAGTTCTTC
TRBV25-1	TRBJ1-2	TRBD1	-	CASRTGVDYGYTF	TGTGCCAGCAGGACAGGGGTCGACTATGGCTACACCTTC
TRBV30	TRBJ2-4	-	-	CASEGAPNIQYF	TGTGCCTCTGAAGGGGCTCCAAACATTCAGTACTTC
TRBV4-3	TRBJ2-1	-	-	CASSQEGSSSSYNEQFF	TGCGCCAGCAGCCAAGAGGGCTCCTCAAGCTCCTACAATGAGCAGTTCTTC
TRBV7-3	TRBJ1-2	TRBD1	-	CASSKQGSGYTF	TGTGCCAGCAGCAAACAGGGGAGTGGCTACACCTTC
TRBV5-6	TRBJ1-4	-	-	CASSYGRGKLFF	TGTGCCAGCAGCTACGGGAGGGGGAAACTGTTTTTT
TRBV7-6	TRBJ2-5	TRBD2	few	CASSTNSGRVQETQYF	TGTGCCAGCAGCACCAATAGCGGGAGGGTCCAAGAGACCCAGTACTTC
TRBV11-2	TRBJ1-2	-	few	CASSPRAEGIYTF	TGTGCCAGCAGCCCCCGGGCAGAGGGTATCTACACCTTC
TRBV29-1	TRBJ2-1	TRBD2	-	CSVELAGFGNEQFF	TGCAGCGTTGAACTAGCGGGATTCGGCAATGAGCAGTTCTTC
TRBV4-3	TRBJ2-1	TRBD2	few	CASSPAAGLIKFF	TGCGCCAGCAGCCCGGCAGCGGGATTGATTAAGTTCTTC
TRBV7-3	TRBJ2-1	-	-	CASSTRQGGNEQFF	TGTGCCAGCAGCACTCGACAGGGAGGCAATGAGCAGTTCTTC